This T cell receptor (beta chain) was captured in a study of OX40 agonist ivuxolimab in advanced cancers. About the investigation overall: Ivuxolimab was a fully human IgG2 agonistic monoclonal antibody targeting the costimulatory receptor OX40 (CD134). A male proportion of nearly 85% and a mean age of approximately 62 years, ranging from roughly 23 to 85, were recorded for the dose-escalation cohort. Intravenous ivuxolimab was administered to patients every 2 weeks at six dose levels: 0.01, 0.1, 0.3, 1.5, 3 and 10 mg/kg. The purpose of peripheral TCRbeta sequencing was to test whether ivuxolimab changed TCR sequence diversity and led to clonal T-cell expansion. Prior anti-PD-1, anti-PD-L1 or anti-CTLA-4 therapy was permitted, and checkpoint inhibitors had been received by about 37% of dose-escalation patients. Partial responses occurred in three dose-escalation patients: two with cutaneous melanoma and one with hepatocellular carcinoma. Of the roughly 52 dose-escalation patients, hepatocellular carcinoma was present in approximately 20, melanoma in roughly 15, renal cell carcinoma in 9 and head and neck cancer in 9. The paper reports the monotherapy dose-escalation portion (N ≈ 50 patients) of the phase I ivuxolimab trial.

Results and caveats for the whole study, not just this receptor: Which antigens the clonally expanded peripheral T cells were specific for was not determined. At doses of 0.1 to 3.0 mg/kg, clonal expansion of both CD4+ and CD8+ T cells in blood was seen between baseline and week 6. After ivuxolimab, CD8+ T cells had more expanded clones than CD4+ T cells on average. Partial responders in the 0.1-3.0 mg/kg groups had among the lowest normalized peripheral clonal expansion, especially among CD8+ T cells. Low levels of normalized T-cell clonal expansion were also shown by some nonresponding patients.

Based on the germline V gene (reference sequence), the CDR1 and CDR2 sequences are LNHDA and SQIVND. The CDR3 spans 15 residues, from the cysteine through the phenylalanine. Only the CDR3 portion is preserved as DNA: 45 bases, with reading frame beginning at the first base. Trimming removed 6 bases from V and 5 bases from J, leaving 14 bases between the germline ends. Patients with autoimmune disease history or receiving systemic immunosuppression were excluded from the trial. Peripheral blood for TCR sequencing was drawn from every dose cohort at baseline, at cycle 4 day 1 and at cycle 7 day 1. Samples came from an open-label, multicenter, first-in-human phase I dose-escalation trial of ivuxolimab. The trial enrolled adults with locally advanced or metastatic head and neck squamous cell, hepatocellular, melanoma or renal cell carcinoma. Before TCR sequencing, CD4+ T cells and CD8+ T cells from peripheral blood were sorted into separate populations.

Genomic DNA was extracted from sorted cells for sequencing of the TCRbeta CDR3 region. TCRbeta CDR3 regions were sequenced using the immunoSEQ Assay. TCRdb obtained this table from immuneACCESS and retained in-frame rearrangements with V and J assigned. These tables miss some clones; where compared with another copy, unresolved V genes account for less than half of the shortfall, and the remainder is unexplained. The sample table contains about 51,000 clones; only one count was recorded for about 80% of them. The top ten clonotypes cover under 2.5% of the sample. For this clone: Its antigen is currently not known. There are no base qualities to consult, and no much larger clone falls within one base.

The clonotype comes from an adult with an advanced solid tumor such as melanoma, head and neck, liver or kidney cancer. This sample comprised CD4+ or CD8+ T cells sorted from blood, obtained in a trial of the OX40 agonist ivuxolimab. Recombination linked TRBV19 to TRBJ1-6, with the identity of the D gene unclear. The nucleotides read TGTGCCAGTAGCCTACAGACAAGACATAATTCACCCCTCCACTTT. Its coded protein is CASSLQTRHNSPLHF.